This is a list of T cell receptor beta chains from one sample in a study of early T cells in non-severe SARS-CoV-2 infection. Via MiXCR, TCRdb re-called the 5' RACE reads, giving one row per CDR3 protein. The sample includes 30,000 to 40,000 distinct CDR3 sequences, 4.5% to 7% of them seen just once. Material: whole blood, obtained at baseline. These receptors all come from an adult who was a healthcare worker with PCR-confirmed SARS-CoV-2 infection or an uninfected control (not recorded which). The conserved cysteine and the conserved F or W are not part of the CDR3 here.

v_gene,j_gene,CDR3aa
TRBV29-1,TRBJ2-3,SVPGGVDTQY
TRBV14,TRBJ1-1,ASSPAQVATVAF
TRBV6-2/TRBV6-3,TRBJ2-3,ASSYGTATDTQY
TRBV6-1,TRBJ2-5,ASQQDETQY
TRBV6-1,TRBJ2-7,ASSEDPTGAKQY
TRBV3-1,TRBJ1-2,ASSQGLDRGGGYT
TRBV7-2,TRBJ1-5,ASSYDTQPQH
TRBV12-2,TRBJ2-2,ASRLPLGQQEAGELF
TRBV19,TRBJ2-7,ASSIGTGGSYEQY
TRBV18,TRBJ1-1,ASSPSGRGFTEAF
TRBV12-3/TRBV12-4,TRBJ1-2,ASSFVPDGRTGYT
TRBV7-6,TRBJ2-5,ASSSTPLGPQETQY
TRBV2,TRBJ2-3,ASKSGTDTQY
TRBV29-1,TRBJ1-2,SVGGQSYGYT
TRBV7-9,TRBJ1-1,ASSLVGGEAF
TRBV20-1,TRBJ1-2,SARDLGYGYGYT
TRBV9,TRBJ1-5,ASSVGAGGGQPQH
TRBV7-2,TRBJ1-2,ASSGRTYGYT
TRBV7-2,TRBJ2-2,ASSLASLSLGPGELF
TRBV3-1,TRBJ1-1,ASSRIVAGLNTEAF
TRBV28,TRBJ2-4,ASSPIGSPGTSGRAAKNIQY
TRBV6-4,TRBJ1-4,ASSDSRRGHSSTNEKLF
TRBV23-1,TRBJ2-5,ASSQSRGSQETQY
TRBV20-1,TRBJ2-7,SARDPETSGGFHEQY
TRBV10-3,TRBJ2-6,AITEGQTSGANVLT
TRBV12-3/TRBV12-4,TRBJ2-7,ASSLFRSSYEQY
TRBV7-2,TRBJ1-1,ASSLEGGGSTEAF
TRBV29-1,TRBJ1-2,SVEGAGLHGYT
TRBV7-9,TRBJ2-1,ASNRDASSYNEQF
TRBV6-2/TRBV6-3,TRBJ2-7,ASSYGREGSEQY
TRBV3-1,TRBJ2-3,ASSQDWWVSTDTQY
TRBV4-2,TRBJ2-6,ASSPEGTWEANVLT
TRBV18,TRBJ2-1,ASSPQARLDSKDEQF
TRBV12-3/TRBV12-4,TRBJ2-1,ASTAQAHNEQF
TRBV29-1,TRBJ1-1,SVSSGPEAF
TRBV4-1,TRBJ2-7,ASSQDLGSYEQY